Sequencing of this TCR beta chain was carried out in a study of beta chain features in type 1 diabetes (dated by TCRdb to between 2018 and 2020). For the study in its entirety: Patients and healthy donors did not differ in mean age, gender distribution, total cell number or subset yield. Across all samples, around 100 million sorted cells were examined, and cell number per subset correlated strongly with RNA yield. In the study, TCRB repertoires of sorted circulating CD4+ T cell subsets from recently diagnosed type 1 diabetes patients were compared with those of matched healthy donors. Regulatory and stem cell-like memory subsets were obtained from only 8 patients and about 8 healthy donors, while naive and central memory subsets were obtained from all 30 or so donors. Summary of the overall study and its limitations: Only small numbers of individuals were included in the HLA sub-analyses, which left unresolved whether HLA type had any influence on TCRB rearrangement. At VDJ recombination sites, type 1 diabetes patients had fewer insertions and more deleted nucleotides, which implies abnormalities in thymic rearrangement. PCR might favor shorter templates, but patient and control samples were amplified and corrected together, so any skew would affect both groups equally. The naive, central memory and regulatory TCRB repertoires appeared to resemble one another more closely among patients than among healthy donors. In all four CD4+ subsets, TCRB CDR3 length was moderately but significantly shorter in type 1 diabetes patients. Because cDNA was sequenced instead of genomic DNA, highly expressing activated cells could be over-represented, though the groups showed no difference in activation or CD3 levels.

This clone was counted a few times. Its specific antigen is unknown. Base qualities are not recorded, but no much larger clone differs from it by a single base. The entire isolated RNA was reverse transcribed using the High Capacity cDNA Reverse Transcription Kit, and thus expressed TCRB transcripts were sequenced. Deep immunoSEQ sequencing was applied to naive, central memory and regulatory T cell samples, giving an average of roughly 3.3 million total reads per sample. After sorted cells were lysed in RLT buffer, RNA was extracted with DNase-treated RNeasy Micro or Mini kits, with the choice depending on cell number. To prevent cross-contamination, each cell subset was processed individually, whereas patient and healthy donor samples were processed jointly. TCRB sequences were amplified from cDNA with the immunoSEQ multiplex PCR, producing 87-bp fragments spanning the CDR3 region. The amplicons were sequenced using the Illumina HiSeq platform. The original methods were these. PCR bias was corrected computationally using synthetic template baselines, and reads within Hamming distance 2 were collapsed, with unmergeable singletons discarded. By aligning reads against IMGT, V, D and J genes, CDR3 length, and insertions or deletions at six rearrangement sites were assigned. Clonotype counts were normalized to sorted cell number within each subset before computing true diversity and Gini coefficients with the tcR R package. The overlap coefficient, calculated on TCRB nucleotide sequences, was used to quantify repertoire sharing. Held by TCRdb, this immuneACCESS table contains in-frame sequences only and omits some clones. Under half of the omission traces to an unresolved V gene where checked; the cause of the rest is unknown. The V and J calls and clone size were taken over from that table, and D and trimming were inferred from the DNA. For this sample there are roughly 170,000 clones; less than 15% appear just once. The top ten clones comprise 0.62% of the sample.

A single peripheral blood draw of about 116 mL on average was collected from each donor into heparinised tubes. Naive, central memory, regulatory and stem cell-like memory CD4+ T cells were sorted on a BD FACSAria II using a panel including CD45RO, CCR7, CD25, CD127, CD95 and CD27. A purity above 98% was achieved for all sorted populations. PBMCs were isolated immediately by Lymphoprep density gradient centrifugation and stained directly without culture. So that batch effects would be minimized, each experiment stained and sorted samples in pairs, pairing one healthy donor with one patient. The source material was central memory CD4+ T cells from blood. The TCR originated in a woman aged 18 to 35 in good health.

The CDR3 here reads CASSERGGSEKLFF. The DNA reads as follows: TGTGCCAGCAGCGAACGGGGGGGAAGTGAAAAACTGTTTTTT. The chain links TRBV9 with TRBJ1-4; matching of 5 bases hints at TRBD1 as the D gene. The CDR3, from cysteine to phenylalanine, totals 14 residues. Kept here is only the CDR3 DNA, which spans 42 bases and is read in frame from base 1. V is clipped by 3 bases and J by 7 bases, and the sequence between their germline boundaries is 13 bases long. In the germline V gene, CDR1 corresponds to SGDLS and CDR2 to YYNGEE.